This TCR beta chain was documented in a study of OX40 agonist ivuxolimab in advanced cancers. In the study overall: Patients' therapy was ivuxolimab, an antibody that acts as an agonist of OX40 (CD134). Age averaged approximately 60 years (range roughly 23 to 79), and more than 80% were male.

Germline CDR1 is SGHKS and CDR2 is YYEKEE (reference sequence). V lost 4 bases and J 6 bases, leaving 18 bases between the germline ends. The CDR3 spans 15 residues. Findings of the study overall: At 0.1 to 3.0 mg/kg, clonal expansion of CD4+ and CD8+ blood T cells had occurred by week 6. CD8+ T cells (on average) carried more expanded clones than CD4+ T cells.

Clones were read by immunoSEQ multiplex PCR, and TCRdb kept only the in-frame ones, dropping some. The sample shows some 9,000 clones, about 85% of them seen only once. Of note for this clone: What it recognizes is unknown.

The sequence derives from an adult with an advanced solid tumor such as melanoma, head and neck, liver or kidney cancer. J is TRBJ2-3 and V is TRBV5-5; TRBD2 might be the D (6 bases). Sequences were derived from CD4+ or CD8+ T cells sorted from blood, sampled in a trial of the OX40 agonist ivuxolimab. The CDR3 bases are TGTGCCAGCAGCCCCTACCGGCGACTAGGGGATACGCAGTATTTT. This translates into CASSPYRRLGDTQYF.